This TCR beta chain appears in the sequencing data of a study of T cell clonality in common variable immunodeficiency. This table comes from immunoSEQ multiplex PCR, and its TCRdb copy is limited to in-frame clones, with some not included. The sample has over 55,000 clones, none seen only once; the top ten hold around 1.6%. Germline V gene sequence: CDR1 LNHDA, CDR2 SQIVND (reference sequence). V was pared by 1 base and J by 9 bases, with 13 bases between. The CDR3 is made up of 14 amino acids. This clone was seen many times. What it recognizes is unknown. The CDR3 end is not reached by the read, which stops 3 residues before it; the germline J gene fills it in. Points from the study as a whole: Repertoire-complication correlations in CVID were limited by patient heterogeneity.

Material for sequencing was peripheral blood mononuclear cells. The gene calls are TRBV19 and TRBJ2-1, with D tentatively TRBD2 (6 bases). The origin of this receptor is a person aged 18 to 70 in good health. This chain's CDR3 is CASSIVGGTGEQFF. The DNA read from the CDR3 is TGTGCCAGTAGTATAGTGGGGGGTACTGGTGAG.